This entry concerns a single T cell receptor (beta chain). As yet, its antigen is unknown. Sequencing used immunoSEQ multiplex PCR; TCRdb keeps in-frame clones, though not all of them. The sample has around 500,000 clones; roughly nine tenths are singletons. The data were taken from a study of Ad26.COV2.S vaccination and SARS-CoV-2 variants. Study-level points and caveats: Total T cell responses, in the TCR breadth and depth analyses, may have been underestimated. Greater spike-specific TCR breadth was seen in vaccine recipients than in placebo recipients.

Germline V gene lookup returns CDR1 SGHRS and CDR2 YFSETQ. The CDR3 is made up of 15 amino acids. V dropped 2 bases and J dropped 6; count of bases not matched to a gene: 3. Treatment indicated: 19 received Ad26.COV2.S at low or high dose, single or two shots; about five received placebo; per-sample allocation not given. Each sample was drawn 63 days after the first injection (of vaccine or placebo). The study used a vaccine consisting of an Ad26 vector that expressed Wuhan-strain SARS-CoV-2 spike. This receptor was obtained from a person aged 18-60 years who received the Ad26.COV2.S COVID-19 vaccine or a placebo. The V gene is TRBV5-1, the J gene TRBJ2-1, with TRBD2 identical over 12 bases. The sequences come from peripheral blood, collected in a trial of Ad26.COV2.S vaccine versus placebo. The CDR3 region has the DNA TGCGCCAGCAGCTTACTAGCGGGAGGACTCAATGAGCAGTTCTTC. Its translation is CASSLLAGGLNEQFF.